This TCR beta chain came from a study of T cell responses to AZD1222 COVID-19 vaccine. Study results and caveats: Spike-specific TCR breadth rose after two AZD1222 doses, and depth rose as well. At baseline, seropositivity was found in only five or six AZD1222 recipients.

On this clone: What it binds is unknown.

The protocol was immunoSEQ multiplex PCR, while the TCRdb copy is restricted to in-frame clones and leaves out a portion. The sample has 170,000 or so clones, roughly 93% seen once. V was trimmed by 2 bases and J by 4 bases, leaving 5 bases between them. The germline gives CDR1 KGHSH, CDR2 LQKENI. The CDR3 runs to 13 residues. This sample comprised peripheral blood, obtained 28 days after the second dose of the MenACWY control vaccine. The source is an adult who received the MenACWY meningococcal vaccine as a control. The chain employs TRBV18 and TRBJ1-4; D gene unclear. The CDR3 reads CASSPGINEKLFF. The CDR3 DNA sequence: TGTGCCAGCTCACCAGGTATTAATGAAAAACTGTTTTTT.